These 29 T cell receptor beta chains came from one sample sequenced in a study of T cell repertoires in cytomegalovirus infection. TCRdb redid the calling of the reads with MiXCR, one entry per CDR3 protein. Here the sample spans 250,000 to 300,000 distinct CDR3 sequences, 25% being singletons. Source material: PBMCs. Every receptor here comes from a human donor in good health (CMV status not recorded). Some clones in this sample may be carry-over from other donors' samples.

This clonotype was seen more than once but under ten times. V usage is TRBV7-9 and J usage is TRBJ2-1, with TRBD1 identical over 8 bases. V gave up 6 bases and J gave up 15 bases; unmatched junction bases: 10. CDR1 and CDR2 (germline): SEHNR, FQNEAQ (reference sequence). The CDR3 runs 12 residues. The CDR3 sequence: CASSMTGVRLFF. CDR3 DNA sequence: TGTGCCAGCAGTATGACAGGGGTTCGTCTGTTCTTC.

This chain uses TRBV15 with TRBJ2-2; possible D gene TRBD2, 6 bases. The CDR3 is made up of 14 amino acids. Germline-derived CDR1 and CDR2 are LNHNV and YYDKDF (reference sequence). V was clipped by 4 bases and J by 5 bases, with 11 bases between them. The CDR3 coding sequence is TGTGCCACCAGCAATTATGGAGGGACCGGGGAGCTGTTTTTT. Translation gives CATSNYGGTGELFF.

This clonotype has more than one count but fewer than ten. The CDR3 region is CASSNRDGYTF. CDR3 DNA: TGTGCCAGCAGTAACAGGGATGGCTACACCTTC. The chain is built from TRBV7-4 and TRBJ1-2, with D perhaps matching TRBD1 (6 bases). Germline V lookup: CDR1 SGHVT, CDR2 SQSDAQ. V dropped 6 bases and J dropped 6 bases, with 8 bases sitting between them. This CDR3 has 11 residues.

The CDR3 loop is CASSLGGSDEQYF. The CDR3 region has the DNA TGTGCCAGCAGTTTGGGGGGGAGTGACGAGCAGTACTTC. The chain is built from TRBV12-3 or TRBV12-4 and TRBJ2-7, with 7 bases aligning to TRBD2. V shed 3 bases and J 5 bases; nucleotides not matched to a gene: 4. The length of the CDR3 is 13 residues.

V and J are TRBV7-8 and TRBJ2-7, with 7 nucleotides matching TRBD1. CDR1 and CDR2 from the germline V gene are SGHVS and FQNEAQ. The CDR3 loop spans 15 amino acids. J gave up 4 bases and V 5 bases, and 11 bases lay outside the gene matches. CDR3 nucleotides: TGTGCCAGCAGCCCCGCGCCGGGACAGAGTTACGAGCAGTACTTC. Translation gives CASSPAPGQSYEQYF.

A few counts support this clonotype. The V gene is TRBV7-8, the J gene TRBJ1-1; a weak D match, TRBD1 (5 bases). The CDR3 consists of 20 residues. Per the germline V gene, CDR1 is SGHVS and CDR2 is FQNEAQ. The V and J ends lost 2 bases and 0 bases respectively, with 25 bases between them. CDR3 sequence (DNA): TGTGCCAGCAGCTTACCAGACGGAAGGGACCCACAACTTTTGAACACTGAAGCTTTCTTT. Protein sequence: CASSLPDGRDPQLLNTEAFF.

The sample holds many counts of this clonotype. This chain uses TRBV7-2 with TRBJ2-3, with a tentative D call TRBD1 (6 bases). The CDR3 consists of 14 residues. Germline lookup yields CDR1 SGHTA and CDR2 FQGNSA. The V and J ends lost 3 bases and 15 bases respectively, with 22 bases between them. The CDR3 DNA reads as TGTGCCAGCAGCTTTACCTCAGGGGCTAGCACTCCCTATTTT. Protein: CASSFTSGASTPYF.

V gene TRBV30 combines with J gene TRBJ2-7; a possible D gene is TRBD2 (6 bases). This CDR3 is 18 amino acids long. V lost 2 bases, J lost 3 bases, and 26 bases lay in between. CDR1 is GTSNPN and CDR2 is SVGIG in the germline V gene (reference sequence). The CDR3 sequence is CAWSPVTLSLGGLYEQYF. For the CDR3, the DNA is TGTGCCTGGAGTCCGGTGACACTTTCGCTTGGGGGACTCTACGAGCAGTACTTC.

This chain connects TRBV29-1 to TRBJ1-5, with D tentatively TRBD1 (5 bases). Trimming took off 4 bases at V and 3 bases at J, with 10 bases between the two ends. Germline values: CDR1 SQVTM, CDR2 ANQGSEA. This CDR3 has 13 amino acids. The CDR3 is CSVGDRTNQPQHF. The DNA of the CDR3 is TGCAGCGTTGGAGACAGAACCAATCAGCCCCAGCATTTT.

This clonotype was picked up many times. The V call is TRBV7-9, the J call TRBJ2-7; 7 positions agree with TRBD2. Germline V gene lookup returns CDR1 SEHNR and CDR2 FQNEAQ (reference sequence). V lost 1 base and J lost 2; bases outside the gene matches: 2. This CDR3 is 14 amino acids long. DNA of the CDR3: TGTGCCAGCAGCTTAGTGGGGGGGGCCTACGAGCAGTACTTC. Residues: CASSLVGGAYEQYF.

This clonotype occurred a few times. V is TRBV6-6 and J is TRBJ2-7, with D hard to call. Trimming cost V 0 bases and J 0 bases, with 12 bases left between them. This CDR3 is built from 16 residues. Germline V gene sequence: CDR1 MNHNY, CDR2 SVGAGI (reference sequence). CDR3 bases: TGTGCCAGCAGTTACTCGAAGCAGGAGCCCTCCTACGAGCAGTACTTC. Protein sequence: CASSYSKQEPSYEQYF.

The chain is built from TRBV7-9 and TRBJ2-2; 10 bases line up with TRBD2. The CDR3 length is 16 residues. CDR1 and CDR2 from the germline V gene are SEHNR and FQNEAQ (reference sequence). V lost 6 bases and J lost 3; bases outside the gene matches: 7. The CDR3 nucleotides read TGTGCCAGCAGTACCGGACTAGCGGAGTACACCGGGGAGCTGTTTTTT. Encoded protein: CASSTGLAEYTGELFF.

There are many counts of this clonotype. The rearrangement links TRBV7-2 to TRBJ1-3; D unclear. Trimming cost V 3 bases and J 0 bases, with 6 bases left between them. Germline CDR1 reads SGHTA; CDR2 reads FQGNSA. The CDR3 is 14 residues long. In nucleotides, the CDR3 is TGTGCCAGCAGCTTCTCGGACTCTGGAAACACCATATATTTT. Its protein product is CASSFSDSGNTIYF.

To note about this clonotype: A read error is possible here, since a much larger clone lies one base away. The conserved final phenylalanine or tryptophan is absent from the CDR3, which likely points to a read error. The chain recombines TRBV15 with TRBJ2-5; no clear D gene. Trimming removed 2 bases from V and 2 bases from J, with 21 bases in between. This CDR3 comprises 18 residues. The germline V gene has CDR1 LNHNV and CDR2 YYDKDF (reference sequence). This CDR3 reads CATSRRAGLAFRQETQYY. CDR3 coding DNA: TGTGCCACCAGCAGAAGGGCAGGTTTAGCCTTCAGGCAAGAGACCCAGTACTAC.

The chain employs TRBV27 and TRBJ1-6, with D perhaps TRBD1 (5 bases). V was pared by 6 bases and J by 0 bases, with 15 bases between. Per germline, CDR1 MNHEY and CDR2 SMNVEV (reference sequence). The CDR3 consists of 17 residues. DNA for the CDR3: TGTGCCAGCAGCATTGGACATCAGAGCTCCTATAATTCACCCCTCCACTTT. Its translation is CASSIGHQSSYNSPLHF.

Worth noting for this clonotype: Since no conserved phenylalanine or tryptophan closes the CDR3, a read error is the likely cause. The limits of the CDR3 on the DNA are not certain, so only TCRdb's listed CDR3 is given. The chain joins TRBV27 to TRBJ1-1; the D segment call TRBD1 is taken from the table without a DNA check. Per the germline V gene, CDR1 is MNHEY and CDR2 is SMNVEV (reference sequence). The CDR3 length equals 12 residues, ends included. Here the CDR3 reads CASSFLQGITFY.

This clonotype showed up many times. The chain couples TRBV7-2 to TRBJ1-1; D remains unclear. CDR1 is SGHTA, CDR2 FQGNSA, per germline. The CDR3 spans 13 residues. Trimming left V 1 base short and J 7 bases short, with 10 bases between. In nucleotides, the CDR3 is TGTGCCAGCAGCTTAGTTGCCTCCTTTGAAGCTTTCTTT. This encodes CASSLVASFEAFF.

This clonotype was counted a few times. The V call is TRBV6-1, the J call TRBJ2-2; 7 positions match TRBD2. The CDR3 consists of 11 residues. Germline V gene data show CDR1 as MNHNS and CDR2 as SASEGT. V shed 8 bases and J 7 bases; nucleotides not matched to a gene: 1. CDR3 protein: CASWEGGELFF. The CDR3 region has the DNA TGTGCCAGCTGGGAGGGCGGGGAGCTGTTTTTT.

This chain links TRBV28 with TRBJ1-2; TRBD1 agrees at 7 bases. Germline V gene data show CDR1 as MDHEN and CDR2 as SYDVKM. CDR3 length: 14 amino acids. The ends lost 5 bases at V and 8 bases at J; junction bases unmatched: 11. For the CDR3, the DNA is TGTGCCAGCAGTCCCGACAGGGCCAAACCCGGCTACACCTTC. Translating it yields CASSPDRAKPGYTF.

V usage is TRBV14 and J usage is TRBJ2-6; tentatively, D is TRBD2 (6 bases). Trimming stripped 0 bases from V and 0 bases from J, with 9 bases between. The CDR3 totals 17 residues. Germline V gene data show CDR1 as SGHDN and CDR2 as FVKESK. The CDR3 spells CASSQDRRDSGANVLTF. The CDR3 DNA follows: TGTGCCAGCAGCCAAGATCGGCGGGACTCTGGGGCCAACGTCCTGACTTTC.

CDR3 loop: CASSGTTRGGVQPQHF. The CDR3 region has the DNA TGTGCCAGCAGCGGTACAACTAGGGGAGGCGTTCAGCCCCAGCATTTT. This rearrangement joins TRBV6-1 to TRBJ1-5; maybe TRBD1 (5 bases). The CDR3 length is 16 residues. V lost 6 bases and J 6 bases, leaving 21 bases between the germline ends. Germline CDR1 reads MNHNS; CDR2 reads SASEGT.

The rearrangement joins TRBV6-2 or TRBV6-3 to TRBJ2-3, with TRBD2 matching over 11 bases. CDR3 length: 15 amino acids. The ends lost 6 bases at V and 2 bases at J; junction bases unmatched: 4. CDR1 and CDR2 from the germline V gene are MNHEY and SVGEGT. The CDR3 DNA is TGTGCCAGCAGGTCGACTAGCGGGGCCACAGATACGCAGTATTTT. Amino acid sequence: CASRSTSGATDTQYF.

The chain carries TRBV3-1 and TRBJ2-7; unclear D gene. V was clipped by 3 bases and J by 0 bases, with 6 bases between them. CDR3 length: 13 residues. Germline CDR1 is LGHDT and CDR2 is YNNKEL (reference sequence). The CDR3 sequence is CASSHKSSYEQYF. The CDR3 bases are TGTGCCAGCAGCCACAAGAGCTCCTACGAGCAGTACTTC.

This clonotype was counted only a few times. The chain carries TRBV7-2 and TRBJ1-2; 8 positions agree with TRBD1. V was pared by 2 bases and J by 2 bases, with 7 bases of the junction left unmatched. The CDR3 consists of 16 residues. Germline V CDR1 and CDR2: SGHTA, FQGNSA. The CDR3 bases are TGTGCCAGCAGCTTACGTCTGGGACAGGTGAACTATGGCTACACCTTC. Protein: CASSLRLGQVNYGYTF.

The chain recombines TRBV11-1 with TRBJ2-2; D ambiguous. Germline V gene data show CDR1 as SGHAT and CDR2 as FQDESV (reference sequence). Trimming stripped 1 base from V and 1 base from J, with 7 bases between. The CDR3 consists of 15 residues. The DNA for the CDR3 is TGTGCCAGCAGCTTAGAAGGGTGGAACACCGGGGAGCTGTTTTTT. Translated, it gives CASSLEGWNTGELFF.

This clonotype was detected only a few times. CDR3 sequence: CASSYAGEETQYF. The CDR3, as DNA: TGTGCCAGCAGTTACGCGGGAGAAGAGACCCAGTACTTC. V is TRBV6-6 and J is TRBJ2-5, with 7 bases identical to TRBD2. Germline CDR1 and CDR2: MNHNY and SVGAGI (reference sequence). The CDR3 has 13 amino acids. Trimming removed 2 bases from V and 3 bases from J; junction bases left unmatched: 0.

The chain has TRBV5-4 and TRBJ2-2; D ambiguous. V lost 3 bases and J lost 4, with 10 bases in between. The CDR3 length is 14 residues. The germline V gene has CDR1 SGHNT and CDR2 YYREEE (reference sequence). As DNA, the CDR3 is TGTGCCAGCAGCTCGAGAACGGGCACCGGGGAGCTGTTTTTT. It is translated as CASSSRTGTGELFF.

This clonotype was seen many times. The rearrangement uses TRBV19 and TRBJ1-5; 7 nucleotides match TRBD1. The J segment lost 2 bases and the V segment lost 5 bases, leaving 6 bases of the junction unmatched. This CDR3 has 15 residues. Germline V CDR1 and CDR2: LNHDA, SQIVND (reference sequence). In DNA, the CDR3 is TGTGCCAGTAGTCCCCGGGACAGCGGCAATCAGCCCCAGCATTTT. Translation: CASSPRDSGNQPQHF.

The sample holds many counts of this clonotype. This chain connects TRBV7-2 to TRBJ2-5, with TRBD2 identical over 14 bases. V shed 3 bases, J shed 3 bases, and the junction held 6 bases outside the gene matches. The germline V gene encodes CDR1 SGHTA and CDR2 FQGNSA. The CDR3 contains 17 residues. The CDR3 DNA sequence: TGTGCCAGCAGCTTGGGGACTAGCGGGAGTAGCAAAGAGACCCAGTACTTC. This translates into CASSLGTSGSSKETQYF.